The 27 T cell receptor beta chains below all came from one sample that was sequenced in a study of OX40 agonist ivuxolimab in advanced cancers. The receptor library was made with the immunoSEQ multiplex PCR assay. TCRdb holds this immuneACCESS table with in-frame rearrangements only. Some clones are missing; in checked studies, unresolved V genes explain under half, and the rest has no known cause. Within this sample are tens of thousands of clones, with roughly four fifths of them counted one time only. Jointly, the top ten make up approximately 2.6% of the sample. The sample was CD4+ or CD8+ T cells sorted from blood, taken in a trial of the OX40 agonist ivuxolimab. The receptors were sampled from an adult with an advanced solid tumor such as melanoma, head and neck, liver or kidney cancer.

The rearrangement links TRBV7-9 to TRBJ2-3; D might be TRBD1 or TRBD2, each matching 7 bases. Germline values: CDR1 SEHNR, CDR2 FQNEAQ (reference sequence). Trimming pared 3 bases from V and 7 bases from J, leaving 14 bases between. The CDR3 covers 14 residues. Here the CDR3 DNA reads TGTGCCAGCAGCTTGGGAGGGGGCTCAAATACGCAGTATTTT. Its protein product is CASSLGGGSNTQYF.

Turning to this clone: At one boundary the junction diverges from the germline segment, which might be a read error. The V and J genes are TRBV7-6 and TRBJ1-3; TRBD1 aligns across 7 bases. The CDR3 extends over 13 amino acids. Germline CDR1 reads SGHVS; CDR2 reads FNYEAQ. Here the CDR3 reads CASSLNHRGAPHF. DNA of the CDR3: TGTGCCAGCAGCTTAAACCACAGGGGCGCTCCACATTTT. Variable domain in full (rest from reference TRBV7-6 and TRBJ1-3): GAGVSQSPRYKVTKRGQDVALRCDPISGHVSLYWYRQALGQGPEFLTYFNYEAQQDKSGLPNDRFSAERPEGSISTLTIQRTEQRDSAMYRCASSLNHRGAPHFGEGSWLTVV.

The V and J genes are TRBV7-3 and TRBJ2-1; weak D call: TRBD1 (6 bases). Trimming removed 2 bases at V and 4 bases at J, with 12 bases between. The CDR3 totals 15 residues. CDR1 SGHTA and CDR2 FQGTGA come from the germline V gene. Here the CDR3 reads CASSLWAGEYNEQFF. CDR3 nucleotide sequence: TGTGCCAGCAGCTTATGGGCAGGGGAATACAATGAGCAGTTCTTC.

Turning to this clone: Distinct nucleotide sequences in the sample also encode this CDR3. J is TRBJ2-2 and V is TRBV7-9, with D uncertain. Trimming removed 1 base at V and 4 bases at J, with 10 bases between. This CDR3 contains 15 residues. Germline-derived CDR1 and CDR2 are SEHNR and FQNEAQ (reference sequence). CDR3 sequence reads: CASSLVGQITGELFF. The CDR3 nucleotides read TGTGCCAGCAGCTTAGTAGGGCAGATCACCGGGGAGCTGTTTTTT.

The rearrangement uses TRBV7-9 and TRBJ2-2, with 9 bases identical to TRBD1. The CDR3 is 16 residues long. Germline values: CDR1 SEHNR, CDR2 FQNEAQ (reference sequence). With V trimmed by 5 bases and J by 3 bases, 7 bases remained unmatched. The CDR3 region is CASSAGQGRDTGELFF. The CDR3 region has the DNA TGTGCCAGCAGCGCAGGACAGGGGAGGGACACCGGGGAGCTGTTTTTT.

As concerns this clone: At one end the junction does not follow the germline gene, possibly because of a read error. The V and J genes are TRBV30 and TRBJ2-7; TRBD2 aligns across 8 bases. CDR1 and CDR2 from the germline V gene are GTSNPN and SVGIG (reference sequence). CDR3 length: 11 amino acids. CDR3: CAWSDKSGGCF. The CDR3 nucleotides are TGTGCCTGGAGTGATAAAAGCGGGGGTTGCTTC.

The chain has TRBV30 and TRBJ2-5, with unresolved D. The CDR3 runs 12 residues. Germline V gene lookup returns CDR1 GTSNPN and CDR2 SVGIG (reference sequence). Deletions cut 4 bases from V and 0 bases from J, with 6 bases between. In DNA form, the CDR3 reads TGTGCCTGGACCAGGTACCAAGAGACCCAGTACTTC. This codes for CAWTRYQETQYF.

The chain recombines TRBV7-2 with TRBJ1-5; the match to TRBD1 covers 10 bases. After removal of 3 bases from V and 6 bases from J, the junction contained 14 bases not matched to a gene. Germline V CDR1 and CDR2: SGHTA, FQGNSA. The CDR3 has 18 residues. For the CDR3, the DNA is TGTGCCAGCAGCTTGTATCCTCCGGGACAGGGGTTTATTCAGCCCCAGCATTTT. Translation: CASSLYPPGQGFIQPQHF.

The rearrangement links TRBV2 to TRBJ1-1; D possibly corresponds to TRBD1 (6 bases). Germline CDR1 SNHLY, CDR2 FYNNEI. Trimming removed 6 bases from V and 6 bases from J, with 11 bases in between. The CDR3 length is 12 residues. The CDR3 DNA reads TGTGCCAGCAGACAGGGTCCTTCTGAAGCTTTCTTT. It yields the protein CASRQGPSEAFF.

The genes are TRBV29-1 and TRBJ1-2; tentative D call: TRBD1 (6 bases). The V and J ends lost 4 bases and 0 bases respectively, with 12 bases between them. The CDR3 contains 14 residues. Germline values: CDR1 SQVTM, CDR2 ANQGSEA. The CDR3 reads CSVVGDIANYGYTF. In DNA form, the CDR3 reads TGCAGCGTTGTGGGGGACATAGCTAACTATGGCTACACCTTC.

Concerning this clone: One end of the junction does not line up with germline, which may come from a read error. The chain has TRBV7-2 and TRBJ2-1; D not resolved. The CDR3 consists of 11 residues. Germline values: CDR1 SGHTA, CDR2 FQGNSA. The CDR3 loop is CASSSNNEQFF. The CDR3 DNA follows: TGTGCCAGCAGCTCCAACAATGAGCAGTTCTTC.

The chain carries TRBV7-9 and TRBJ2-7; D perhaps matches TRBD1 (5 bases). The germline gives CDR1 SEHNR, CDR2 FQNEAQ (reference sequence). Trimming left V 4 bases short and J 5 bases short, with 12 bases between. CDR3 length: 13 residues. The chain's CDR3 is CASSSVRGNEQYF. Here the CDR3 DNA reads TGTGCCAGCAGCTCAGTAAGGGGCAACGAGCAGTACTTC.

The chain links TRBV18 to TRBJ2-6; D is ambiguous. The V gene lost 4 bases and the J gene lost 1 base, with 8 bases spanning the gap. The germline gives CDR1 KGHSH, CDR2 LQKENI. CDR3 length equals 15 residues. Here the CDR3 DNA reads TGTGCCAGCTCACAGACTCCGTCTGGGGCCAACGTCCTGACTTTC. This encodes CASSQTPSGANVLTF.

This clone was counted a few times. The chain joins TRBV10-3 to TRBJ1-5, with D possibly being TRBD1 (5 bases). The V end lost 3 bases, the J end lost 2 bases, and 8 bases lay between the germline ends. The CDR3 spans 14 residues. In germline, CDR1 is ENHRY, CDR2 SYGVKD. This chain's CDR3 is CAISDRDGNQPQHF. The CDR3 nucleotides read TGTGCCATCAGTGACAGGGACGGCAATCAGCCCCAGCATTTT.

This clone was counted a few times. The CDR3: CAWSMGNLGYTF. The CDR3 nucleotides read TGTGCCTGGAGTATGGGTAACCTTGGCTACACCTTC. The chain employs TRBV30 and TRBJ1-2, with D unresolved. Trimming shortened V by 2 bases and J by 7 bases, and 11 bases separated the two germline ends. The germline gives CDR1 GTSNPN, CDR2 SVGIG (reference sequence). This CDR3 has 12 residues.

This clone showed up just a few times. CDR3 sequence: CASSPRGTEDNSPLHF. The DNA for the CDR3 is TGTGCCAGCTCACCCCGCGGGACGGAAGATAATTCACCCCTCCACTTT. V gene TRBV18 combines with J gene TRBJ1-6; a possible D gene is TRBD1 (5 bases). The CDR3 contains 16 residues. CDR1 and CDR2 from the germline V gene are KGHSH and LQKENI. V gave up 3 bases and J gave up 5 bases, with 14 bases separating them.

The CDR3 sequence is CASSLVANEKLFF. The CDR3 DNA follows: TGTGCCAGCAGCTTGGTGGCTAATGAAAAACTGTTTTTT. The chain uses TRBV5-4 and TRBJ1-4; D unresolved. CDR1 and CDR2 (germline): SGHNT, YYREEE (reference sequence). The CDR3 length is 13 residues. V was clipped by 0 bases and J by 3 bases, with 3 bases between them.

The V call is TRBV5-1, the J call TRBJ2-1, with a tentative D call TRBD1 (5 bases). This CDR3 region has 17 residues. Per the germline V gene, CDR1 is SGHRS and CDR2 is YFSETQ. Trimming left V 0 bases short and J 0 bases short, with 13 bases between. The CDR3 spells CASSLARTLSSYNEQFF. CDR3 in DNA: TGCGCCAGCAGCTTGGCTCGGACACTGAGCTCCTACAATGAGCAGTTCTTC. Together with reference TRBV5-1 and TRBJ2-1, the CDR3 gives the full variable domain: KAGVTQTPRYLIKTRGQQVTLSCSPISGHRSVSWYQQTPGQGLQFLFEYFSETQRNKGNFPGRFSGRQFSNSRSEMNVSTLELGDSALYLCASSLARTLSSYNEQFFGPGTRLTVL.

CDR3: CASSFSSQGTGELFF. The CDR3 DNA is TGTGCCAGCAGCTTCTCCTCCCAGGGCACCGGGGAGCTGTTTTTT. V is TRBV7-3 and J is TRBJ2-2; weak D call: TRBD1 (5 bases). There are 15 residues in the CDR3. Germline V gene data show CDR1 as SGHTA and CDR2 as FQGTGA. Trimming took 3 bases from V and 4 from J, leaving 12 bases between them.

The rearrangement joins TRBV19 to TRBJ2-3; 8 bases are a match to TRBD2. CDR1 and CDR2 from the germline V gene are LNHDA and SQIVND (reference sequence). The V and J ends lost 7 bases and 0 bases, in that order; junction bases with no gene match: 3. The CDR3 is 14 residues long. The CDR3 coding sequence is TGTGCCAGTAAGCCTAGCGGGAGCACAGATACGCAGTATTTT. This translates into CASKPSGSTDTQYF.

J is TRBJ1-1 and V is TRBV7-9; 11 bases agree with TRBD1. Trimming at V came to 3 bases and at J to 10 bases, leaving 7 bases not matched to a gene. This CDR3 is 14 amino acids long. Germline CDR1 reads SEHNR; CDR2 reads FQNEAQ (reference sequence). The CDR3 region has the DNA TGTGCCAGCAGCTTGGGAGTGGGACAGGGGGGAGCTTTCTTT. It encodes CASSLGVGQGGAFF.

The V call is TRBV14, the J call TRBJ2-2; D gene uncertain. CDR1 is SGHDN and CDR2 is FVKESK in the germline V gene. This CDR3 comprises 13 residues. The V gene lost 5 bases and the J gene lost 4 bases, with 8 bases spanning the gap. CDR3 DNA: TGTGCCAGCAGCTCTTGGACCACCGGGGAGCTGTTTTTT. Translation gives CASSSWTTGELFF.

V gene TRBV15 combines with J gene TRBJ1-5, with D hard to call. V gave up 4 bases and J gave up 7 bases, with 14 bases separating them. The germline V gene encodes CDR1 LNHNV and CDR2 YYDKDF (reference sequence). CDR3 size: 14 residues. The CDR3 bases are TGTGCCACCAGCACTGTAACCGAATTCCAGCCCCAGCATTTT. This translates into CATSTVTEFQPQHF.

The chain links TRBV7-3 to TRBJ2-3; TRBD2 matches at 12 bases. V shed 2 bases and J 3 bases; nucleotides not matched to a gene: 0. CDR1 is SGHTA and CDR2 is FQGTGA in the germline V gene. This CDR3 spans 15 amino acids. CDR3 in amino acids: CASSLGLAGTDTQYF. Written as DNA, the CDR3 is TGTGCCAGCAGCTTAGGACTAGCGGGGACAGATACGCAGTATTTT.

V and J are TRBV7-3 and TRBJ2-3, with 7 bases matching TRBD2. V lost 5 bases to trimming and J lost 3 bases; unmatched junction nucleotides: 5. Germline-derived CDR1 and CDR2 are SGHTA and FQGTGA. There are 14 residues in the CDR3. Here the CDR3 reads CASSPSGQTDTQYF. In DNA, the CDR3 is TGTGCCAGCAGCCCTAGCGGCCAAACAGATACGCAGTATTTT.

The CDR3: CAWGKSSGNTIYF. CDR3 DNA: TGTGCCTGGGGAAAAAGCTCTGGAAACACCATATATTTT. This chain uses TRBV30 with TRBJ1-3; D is undetermined. CDR1 GTSNPN and CDR2 SVGIG come from the germline V gene (reference sequence). The CDR3 is made up of 13 amino acids. The germline V and J ends were trimmed by 5 bases and 0 bases, with 8 bases remaining between them.

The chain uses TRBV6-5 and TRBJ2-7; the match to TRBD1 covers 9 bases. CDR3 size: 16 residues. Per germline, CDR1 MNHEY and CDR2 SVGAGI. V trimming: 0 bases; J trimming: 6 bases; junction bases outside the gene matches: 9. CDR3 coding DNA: TGTGCCAGCAGTTACTCGAGCCCGGGACAGGGATCCGAGCAGTACTTC. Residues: CASSYSSPGQGSEQYF.